This TCR beta chain was sequenced during a study of regulatory T cells in long-lasting Graves disease. Assembly of TCR beta libraries relied on iRepertoire HTBI primers together with Arm-PCR of CDR3 regions. TCRdb reanalysed the multiplex PCR reads using MiXCR and keeps one entry per CDR3 protein. The table lists hundreds of thousands of distinct CDR3 sequences, more than 15% of them singletons, with around 25% in the top ten. The time point denotes: newly diagnosed GD, antithyroid drugs for less than 3 months. RNA from PBMCs was the source of the TCR library. This clonotype has ten or more counts. The same specimen was also included in a second study, on T cells in Graves' hyperthyroidism and ophthalmopathy.

The receptor comes from a woman aged 35-65 years with Graves disease. Specimen: peripheral blood mononuclear cells (PBMCs), collected at new diagnosis, from a patient treated with antithyroid drugs.

DNA for the CDR3: TGCGCCAGCAGCTTGGTCGGAGGGCTTAGGATGAACACTGAAGCTTTCTTT. This encodes CASSLVGGLRMNTEAFF. The J gene is TRBJ1-1, the V gene TRBV5-1; D remains ambiguous. This CDR3 contains 17 residues. The germline CDR1 and CDR2 sequences are SGHRS and YFSETQ. V lost 0 bases to trimming and J lost 0 bases, with 15 bases between them.